A selection of T cell receptor beta chains follows, all from one sample in a study of response to subunit inactivated influenza vaccine. MiXCR, run by TCRdb on the RT-PCR reads, gives a single entry per CDR3 protein. The data show 550,000 to 800,000 distinct CDR3 sequences, approximately 13% seen once. Sequences were derived from PBMCs from blood, sampled around 14 days before vaccination. The receptors come from a man between 50 and 59 years old who received an inactivated influenza vaccine. Each CDR3 is given with its conserved first and last residue. A D gene is named only where the DNA matches it firmly. Clone size is stated in some rows and not others, as once, few, many or a class when expanded.

V gene	J gene	D gene	clone size	CDR3 protein	CDR3 DNA
TRBV12-3/TRBV12-4	TRBJ2-7	NA	NA	CASSLGGRKVYEQYF	TGTGCCAGCAGTTTGGGGGGGCGGAAGGTGTACGAGCAGTACTTC
TRBV6-1	TRBJ2-7	TRBD1	NA	CASSGGTVTEQYF	TGTGCCAGCAGTGGGGGGACAGTTACCGAGCAGTACTTC
TRBV10-3	TRBJ2-5	TRBD2	NA	CATNSGGTYQETQYF	TGTGCCACGAATAGCGGGGGGACGTACCAAGAGACCCAGTACTTC
TRBV20-1	TRBJ1-2	NA	few	CSATDDYGYTF	TGCAGTGCGACCGATGACTATGGCTACACCTTC
TRBV7-2	TRBJ2-1	NA	NA	CASSTTGDFNEQFF	TGTGCCAGCAGCACCACAGGGGACTTCAATGAGCAGTTCTTC
TRBV20-1	TRBJ2-7	TRBD1	NA	CSARRGTGRGEQYF	TGCAGTGCCCGGAGAGGGACAGGGCGAGGCGAGCAGTACTTC
TRBV7-9	TRBJ2-4	NA	few	CASSGDLAKNIQYF	TGTGCCAGCAGCGGTGACTTAGCCAAAAACATTCAGTACTTC
TRBV19	TRBJ1-1	NA	NA	CASSITGTGVEAFF	TGTGCCAGTAGTATAACAGGGACCGGGGTAGAAGCTTTCTTT
TRBV6-1	TRBJ2-2	TRBD2	few	CASRLIAGWELFF	TGTGCCAGCAGACTTATAGCGGGGTGGGAGCTGTTTTTT
TRBV6-5	TRBJ1-5	NA	NA	CASSSFRQRNQPQHF	TGTGCCAGCAGTTCCTTTCGACAGCGCAATCAGCCCCAGCATTTT
TRBV5-1	TRBJ2-1	TRBD2	NA	CASSLERGGGQFF	TGCGCCAGCAGCTTGGAGCGGGGCGGGGGGCAGTTCTTC
TRBV28	TRBJ1-4	NA	NA	CASSPYRETNEKLFF	TGTGCCAGCAGTCCGTACAGGGAAACTAATGAAAAACTGTTTTTT
TRBV6-5	TRBJ2-3	TRBD1	NA	CASSYLGGADTQYF	TGTGCCAGCAGTTACTTAGGGGGCGCAGATACGCAGTATTTT
TRBV12-3/TRBV12-4	TRBJ1-1	TRBD1	few	CASKRRGRGLSMNTEAFF	TGTGCCAGCAAAAGAAGAGGCAGGGGGCTGTCGATGAACACTGAAGCTTTCTTT
TRBV25-1	TRBJ1-1	NA	NA	CASGVTGTEAFF	TGTGCCAGCGGCGTTACCGGGACAGAAGCTTTCTTT
TRBV19	TRBJ1-1	NA	few	CASSILGALNTEAFF	TGTGCCAGTAGTATCCTTGGGGCCTTGAACACTGAAGCTTTCTTT
TRBV29-1	TRBJ1-2	NA	few	CSVERQVDYGYTF	TGCAGCGTTGAACGGCAGGTGGACTATGGCTACACCTTC
TRBV6-1	TRBJ2-1	TRBD2	few	CASSLLGGASYNEQFF	TGTGCCAGCAGCCTCCTCGGGGGGGCGTCCTACAATGAGCAGTTCTTC
TRBV2	TRBJ2-2	NA	NA	CASGAYTPNTGELFF	TGTGCCAGCGGTGCTTACACCCCGAACACCGGGGAGCTGTTTTTT
TRBV3-1	TRBJ2-1	NA	NA	CASSQLAGRNEQFF	TGTGCCAGCAGCCAACTCGCAGGGCGCAATGAGCAGTTCTTC
TRBV28	TRBJ2-1	NA	NA	CASSPRRGQYNEQFF	TGTGCCAGCAGTCCCCGCCGGGGTCAGTACAATGAGCAGTTCTTC
TRBV27	TRBJ2-7	NA	many	CASREDGGYEQYF	TGTGCCAGCAGGGAGGACGGCGGCTACGAGCAGTACTTC
TRBV29-1	TRBJ1-1	NA	few	CSVERQGSRWGEAFF	TGCAGCGTTGAGCGGCAGGGCTCCCGTTGGGGTGAAGCTTTCTTT
TRBV6-2/TRBV6-3	TRBJ2-5	TRBD1	many	CASSYGRGQPGALQETQYF	TGTGCCAGCAGTTACGGTAGGGGGCAGCCCGGCGCCCTTCAAGAGACCCAGTACTTC
TRBV6-1	TRBJ2-5	NA	many	CASTQGFGQETQYF	TGTGCCAGCACTCAGGGTTTCGGTCAAGAGACCCAGTACTTC
TRBV11-2	TRBJ2-5	NA	many	CASSTGYQETQYF	TGTGCCAGCAGCACCGGGTACCAAGAGACCCAGTACTTC
TRBV10-2	TRBJ2-1	NA	many	CASSESSLNGNEQFF	TGCGCCAGCAGTGAGTCGAGTCTGAACGGCAATGAGCAGTTCTTC
TRBV20-1	TRBJ1-4	NA	few	CSARDPKIREKLFF	TGCAGTGCGCGGGACCCGAAGATCCGTGAAAAACTGTTTTTT
TRBV9	TRBJ2-3	TRBD2	many	CASSLLAGVTDTQYF	TGTGCCAGCAGCTTACTAGCGGGAGTGACAGATACGCAGTATTTT
TRBV20-1	TRBJ1-6	TRBD1	few	CSARDGGRGDSPLHF	TGCAGTGCTAGAGATGGGGGCAGGGGGGATTCACCCCTCCACTTT
TRBV5-1	TRBJ2-5	TRBD2	many	CASSLTSGREYQETQYF	TGCGCCAGCAGCTTGACCAGCGGGAGGGAGTACCAAGAGACCCAGTACTTC
TRBV14	TRBJ1-1	NA	NA	CASSQWLSGNTEAFF	TGTGCCAGCAGCCAATGGCTCTCGGGGAACACTGAAGCTTTCTTT
TRBV10-3	TRBJ2-5	NA	NA	CAISGVPGTSGETQYF	TGTGCCATCAGTGGGGTTCCCGGGACCTCCGGGGAGACCCAGTACTTC
TRBV27	TRBJ2-1	NA	few	CASSFELGPGSYNEQFF	TGTGCCAGCAGTTTTGAGTTAGGGCCGGGATCTTACAATGAGCAGTTCTTC
TRBV7-2	TRBJ2-3	TRBD2	many	CASSLGLAGAGTDTQYF	TGTGCCAGCAGCTTAGGGCTAGCGGGAGCAGGCACAGATACGCAGTATTTT
TRBV6-2/TRBV6-3	TRBJ2-4	TRBD1	few	CASSYPGQGNIQYF	TGTGCCAGCAGCTATCCGGGACAGGGAAACATTCAGTACTTC
TRBV7-2	TRBJ2-3	TRBD2	few	CASRGRRGYTDTQYF	TGTGCCAGCCGAGGACGGCGGGGGTACACAGATACGCAGTATTTT
TRBV5-1	TRBJ2-2	NA	few	CASSLNVGTGELFF	TGCGCCAGCAGCTTAAACGTGGGCACCGGGGAGCTGTTTTTT
TRBV6-1	TRBJ1-5	NA	once	CASSDKGLYSNRPQHF	TGTGCCAGCAGTGACAAGGGCCTTTATAGCAATCGGCCCCAGCATTTT
TRBV7-2	TRBJ1-2	NA	few	CASSNTPGNYGYTF	TGTGCCAGCAGTAACACTCCAGGGAACTATGGCTACACCTTC
TRBV5-1	TRBJ2-5	NA	few	CASSFYWDLRQETQYF	TGCGCCAGCAGCTTTTACTGGGACCTCCGGCAAGAGACCCAGTACTTC
TRBV27	TRBJ1-5	NA	few	CASRPTGKGQPQHF	TGTGCCAGCAGACCAACAGGGAAAGGTCAGCCCCAGCATTTT